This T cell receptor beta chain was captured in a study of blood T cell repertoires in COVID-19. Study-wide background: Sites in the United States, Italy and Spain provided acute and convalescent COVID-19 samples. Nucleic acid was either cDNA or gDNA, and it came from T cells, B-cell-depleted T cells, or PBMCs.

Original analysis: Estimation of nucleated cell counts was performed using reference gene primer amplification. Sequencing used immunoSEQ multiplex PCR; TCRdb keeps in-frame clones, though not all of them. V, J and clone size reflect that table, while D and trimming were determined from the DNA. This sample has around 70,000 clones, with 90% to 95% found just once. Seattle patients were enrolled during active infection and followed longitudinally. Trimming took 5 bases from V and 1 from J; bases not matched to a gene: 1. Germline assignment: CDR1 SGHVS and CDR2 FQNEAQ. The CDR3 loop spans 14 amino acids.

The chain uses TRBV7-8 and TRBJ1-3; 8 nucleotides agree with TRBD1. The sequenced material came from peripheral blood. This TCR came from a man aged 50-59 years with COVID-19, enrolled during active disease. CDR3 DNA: TGTGCCAGCAGCCGGACAGGGTCTGGAAACACCATATATTTT. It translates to CASSRTGSGNTIYF.